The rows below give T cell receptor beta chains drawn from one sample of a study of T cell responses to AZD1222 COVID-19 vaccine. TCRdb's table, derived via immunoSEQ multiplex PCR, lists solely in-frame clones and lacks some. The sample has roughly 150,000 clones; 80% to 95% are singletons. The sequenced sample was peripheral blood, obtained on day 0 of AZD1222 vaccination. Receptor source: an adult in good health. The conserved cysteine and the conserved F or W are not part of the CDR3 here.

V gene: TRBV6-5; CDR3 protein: ASTRDSRGVDTQY
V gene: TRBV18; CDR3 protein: ASSPDWSGQASTDTQY
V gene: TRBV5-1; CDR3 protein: ASSLGTSPYEQY
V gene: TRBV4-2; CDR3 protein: ASSQEGTIRGYT
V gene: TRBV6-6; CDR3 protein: ASSGQAGGTDTQY
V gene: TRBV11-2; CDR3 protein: ASRPRRGPNYGYT
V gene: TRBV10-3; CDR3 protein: ATAGPNTEAF
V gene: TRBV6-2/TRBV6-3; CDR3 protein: ASSYRDSSSYEQY
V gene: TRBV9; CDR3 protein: ASSGTGGEQY
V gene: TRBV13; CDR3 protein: ASSPVSGGTDTQY
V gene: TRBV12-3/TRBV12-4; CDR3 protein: ASSFPGQPGYT
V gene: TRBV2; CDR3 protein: ASSGPNYGYT
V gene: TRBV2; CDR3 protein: ASRGQGYGYT
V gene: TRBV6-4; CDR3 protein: ASSAMDSTGELF
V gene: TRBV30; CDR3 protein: AWARRAAANYGYT
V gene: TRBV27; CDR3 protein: EWSDRGSKRVYNSPLH
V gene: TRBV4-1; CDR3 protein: ASSQAYWTSGDHEQY
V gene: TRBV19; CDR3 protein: ATQSRGASTDTQY
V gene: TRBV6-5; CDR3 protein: ASSYLDRERYEQY
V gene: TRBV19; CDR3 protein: ASSTYGTFIGYT
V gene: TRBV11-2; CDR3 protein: ASSSTADTRETQY
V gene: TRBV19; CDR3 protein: ASSTGLLSNYGYT
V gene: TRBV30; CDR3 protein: ALTGEHEKLF
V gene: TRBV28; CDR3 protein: ASRGTGGYSNQPQH
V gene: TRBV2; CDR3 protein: ASWLQGYEQY
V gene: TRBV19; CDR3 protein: ASSLRQGGNYGYT
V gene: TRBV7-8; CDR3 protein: ASSLERGRETQY
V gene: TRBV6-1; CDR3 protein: ASSEAPRDRRSYNSPLH
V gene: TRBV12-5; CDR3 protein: ASGLTTLNTEAF
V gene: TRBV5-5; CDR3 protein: ASSVSGTSGTEAF
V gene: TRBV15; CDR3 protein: ATSRGSSGRVRLNNEQF
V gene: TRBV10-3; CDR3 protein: AISSSGADTGELF
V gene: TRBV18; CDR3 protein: ASASPDKLTEAF
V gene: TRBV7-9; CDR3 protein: ASSLDDRALGGYT
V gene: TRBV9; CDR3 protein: ASSLRTGETYEQY
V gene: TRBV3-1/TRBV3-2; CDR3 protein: ASSHLVLAGEKNIQY
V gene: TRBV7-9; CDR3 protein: ASSPRTYGYT
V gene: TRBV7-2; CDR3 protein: ASSLSPGEDGYT
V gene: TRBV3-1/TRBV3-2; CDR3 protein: ASSRQGAGNTIY
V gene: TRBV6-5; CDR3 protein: ASKAGGTTEAF
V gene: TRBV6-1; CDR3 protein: ASSEKGHSDGYT
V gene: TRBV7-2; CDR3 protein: ASSLGLAGGTYNEQF
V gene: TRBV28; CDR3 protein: ASSLTGSPSYNEQF
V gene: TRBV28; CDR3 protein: ASSLQGDTEAF
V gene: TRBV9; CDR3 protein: ASSEGLRTGGNDGYT
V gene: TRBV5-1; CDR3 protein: ASSFGGLPNYGYT
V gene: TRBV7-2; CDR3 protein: ASSLQTANYGYT
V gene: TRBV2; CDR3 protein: ASSRVGGIGEKLF
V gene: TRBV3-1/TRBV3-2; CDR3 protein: ASSQAPGGQAGNTIY
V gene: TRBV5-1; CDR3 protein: ASSSTGDNYGYT
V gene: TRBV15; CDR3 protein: ATSKRLMGNSDPLH